The clone carrying this TCR beta chain was seen just once. The PCR made use of 60 Vbeta and 13 Jbeta primers. Data came from immunoSEQ multiplex PCR; TCRdb stores just in-frame clones and leaves some out. The table includes 100,000 to 150,000 clones, around three quarters detected once. The entry originates in a study of cytomegalovirus exposure and HLA in healthy donors. Study overall: A previous analysis identified 95 million to 140 million unique TCR beta sequences derived from 180 million or so T cells.

The V gene's germline CDR1 is MNHNY and CDR2 SVGAGI (reference sequence). The CDR3 length is 15 residues. Trimming left V 5 bases short and J 1 base short, with 13 bases between. The chain uses TRBV6-6 and TRBJ2-3, with TRBD2 as a possible D gene (6 bases). Sequenced input: PBMCs. The sequence derives from a man aged 30 to 45 in good health and CMV-seronegative. CDR3 loop: CASSRLSGRTDTQYF. The CDR3 DNA reads TGTGCCAGCAGTCGACTTAGCGGTCGCACAGATACGCAGTATTTT.